These 26 T cell receptor beta chains originate from one sample sequenced in a study of blood T cell repertoires in COVID-19. Profiling relied on immunoSEQ multiplex PCR, and the TCRdb table lists in-frame clones only, not all of them. The table records 90,000 to 120,000 clones, 88% of them present only once. The source material was peripheral blood. The receptor set was obtained from a woman aged 60-75 years with acute or convalescent COVID-19.

This chain connects TRBV30 to TRBJ2-7; 16 bases are a match to TRBD2. The CDR3 contains 18 residues. J lost 3 bases, V lost 6 bases, and 14 bases had no gene match. Germline CDR1 GTSNPN, CDR2 SVGIG (reference sequence). This CDR3 reads CACTAYGTSGRASYEQYF. The CDR3, as DNA: TGTGCCTGCACCGCTTATGGGACTAGCGGGAGGGCGAGCTACGAGCAGTACTTC. Full variable domain (outside the CDR3, taken from reference TRBV30 and TRBJ2-7): SQTIHQWPATLVQPVGSPLSLECTVEGTSNPNLYWYRQAAGRGLQLLFYSVGIGQISSEVPQNLSASRPQDRQFILSSKKLLLSDSGFYLCACTAYGTSGRASYEQYFGPGTRLTVT.

This chain joins TRBV19 and TRBJ1-5; 7 bases are shared with TRBD1. V shed 6 bases and J 4 bases; nucleotides not matched to a gene: 6. Germline V gives CDR1 LNHDA, CDR2 SQIVND (reference sequence). This CDR3 has 14 amino acids. CDR3 in amino acids: CASSDRATNQPQHF. The CDR3 bases are TGTGCCAGTAGCGACAGGGCCACTAATCAGCCCCAGCATTTT.

The chain links TRBV28 to TRBJ1-5; D might be TRBD1 (6 bases). The germline V and J ends were trimmed by 4 bases and 0 bases, with 7 bases remaining between them. Germline loops: CDR1 MDHEN, CDR2 SYDVKM. The CDR3 extends over 14 amino acids. CDR3 sequence (DNA): TGTGCCAGCAGTTCGGGACATAGCAATCAGCCCCAGCATTTT. It is translated as CASSSGHSNQPQHF.

This sequence joins TRBV5-5 and TRBJ1-3, with D possibly being TRBD1 (5 bases). Germline CDR1 SGHKS, CDR2 YYEKEE (reference sequence). Trimming left V 0 bases short and J 9 bases short, with 10 bases between. The CDR3 is made up of 13 amino acids. CDR3 nucleotides: TGTGCCAGCAGCTTGGAACAGGTGTCCACCATATATTTT. It yields the protein CASSLEQVSTIYF.

This rearrangement joins TRBV28 to TRBJ1-5; 7 nucleotides agree with TRBD1. This CDR3 has 15 amino acids. Germline V gene sequence: CDR1 MDHEN, CDR2 SYDVKM. Losses at the gene ends were 6 bases for V and 7 bases for J; bases not matched to a gene: 12. CDR3 sequence reads: CASSWGKGGRQPQHF. The CDR3, as DNA: TGTGCCAGCAGCTGGGGCAAAGGGGGCAGGCAGCCCCAGCATTTT.

The chain links TRBV27 to TRBJ1-6; 11 nucleotides align to TRBD1. The CDR3 length is 15 residues. Germline-derived CDR1 and CDR2 are MNHEY and SMNVEV (reference sequence). Unmatched junction bases numbered 1, after V lost 2 bases and J lost 7 bases. The CDR3 DNA reads TGTGCCAGCAGTTTAGGGGACAGGGGGAATTCACCCCTCCACTTT. Translated, it gives CASSLGDRGNSPLHF.

V gene TRBV11-2 combines with J gene TRBJ1-1, with 9 bases fitting TRBD1. V shed 3 bases, J shed 1 base, and the junction held 3 bases outside the gene matches. Germline assignment: CDR1 SGHAT and CDR2 FQNNGV. The CDR3 loop spans 15 amino acids. The DNA for the CDR3 is TGTGCCAGCAGCTTCGGGACAGGGAGGAACACTGAAGCTTTCTTT. Its protein product is CASSFGTGRNTEAFF.

The chain recombines TRBV10-1 with TRBJ2-7, with 8 positions matching TRBD2. Per germline, CDR1 WNHNN and CDR2 SYGVQD (reference sequence). The CDR3 has 17 residues. Trimming cost V 7 bases and J 2 bases; bases outside gene matches: 16. For the CDR3, the DNA is TGCGCCAGCATAGGCCGGGGAGATATAGCGGGGCCCTACGAGCAGTACGTC. Amino acid sequence: CASIGRGDIAGPYEQYV.

This clone was seen only a few times. The rearrangement uses TRBV3-1 (or the pseudogene TRBV3-2) and TRBJ1-3; D may be TRBD1 (6 bases). Germline loops: CDR1 LGHDT, CDR2 YNNKEL (reference sequence). Deletions cut 4 bases from V and 1 base from J, with 17 bases between. The CDR3 loop spans 17 amino acids. The CDR3 DNA reads as TGTGCCAGCAGCCCGGGACAACAGGGTGGATCTGGAAACACCATATATTTT. Translation gives CASSPGQQGGSGNTIYF.

The chain's CDR3 is CATSDRSSRGAGGKLFF. The CDR3, as DNA: TGTGCCACCAGTGATCGCTCATCGCGGGGCGCTGGTGGAAAACTGTTTTTT. J is TRBJ1-4 and V is TRBV24-1; TRBD1 might be the D (5 bases). Per the germline V gene, CDR1 is KGHDR and CDR2 is SFDVKD. CDR3 size: 17 residues. The V end was cut by 3 bases, the J end by 10 bases, with 23 bases between.

This chain connects TRBV24-1 to TRBJ2-3; 12 bases are a match to TRBD2. The germline V gene has CDR1 KGHDR and CDR2 SFDVKD. The CDR3 extends over 14 amino acids. J lost 6 bases, V lost 6 bases, and 3 bases had no gene match. The CDR3 protein is CATSLGTSGDTQYF. The CDR3 DNA reads TGTGCCACCAGTCTTGGGACTAGCGGGGATACGCAGTATTTT.

The CDR3 sequence is CASSRTQGSYNEQFF. Here the CDR3 DNA reads TGTGCCAGCAGCCGAACGCAGGGTTCGTACAATGAGCAGTTCTTC. The J gene is TRBJ2-1, the V gene TRBV3-1 (or the pseudogene TRBV3-2), with a weak D call TRBD1 (5 bases). The germline V and J ends were trimmed by 4 bases and 4 bases, with 14 bases remaining between them. This CDR3 is 15 amino acids long. In germline, CDR1 is LGHDT, CDR2 YNNKEL (reference sequence).

V is TRBV19 and J is TRBJ1-5; possible D gene TRBD1, 6 bases. The V and J ends lost 7 bases and 1 base respectively, with 11 bases between them. Per germline, CDR1 LNHDA and CDR2 SQIVND (reference sequence). The length of the CDR3 is 14 residues. The DNA of the CDR3 is TGTGCCAGTACCATAGGGGGAAGCAATCAGCCCCAGCATTTT. Protein product: CASTIGGSNQPQHF. The full variable domain, its missing parts supplied by reference TRBV19 and TRBJ1-5, is DGGITQSPKYLFRKEGQNVTLSCEQNLNHDAMYWYRQDPGQGLRLIYYSQIVNDFQKGDIAEGYSVSREKKESFPLTVTSAQKNPTAFYLCASTIGGSNQPQHFGDGTRLSIL.

The V and J genes are TRBV10-3 and TRBJ2-5, with a tentative D call TRBD2 (6 bases). V dropped 6 bases and J dropped 2 bases, with 13 bases sitting between them. CDR3 length: 14 residues. Germline V gene sequence: CDR1 ENHRY, CDR2 SYGVKD. The CDR3 region has the DNA TGTGCCATCAGCCCCAGCGGACTACAAGAGACCCAGTACTTC. Protein product: CAISPSGLQETQYF.

The rearrangement links TRBV3-1 (or the pseudogene TRBV3-2) to TRBJ2-2; 8 bases agree with TRBD1. Trimming removed 5 bases from V and 7 bases from J; junction bases left unmatched: 18. The CDR3 is made up of 18 amino acids. Germline CDR1 reads LGHDT; CDR2 reads YNNKEL (reference sequence). CDR3 residues: CASSSRPGQGGQGGELFF. CDR3 nucleotide sequence: TGTGCCAGCAGCTCGCGACCCGGACAGGGAGGTCAAGGCGGGGAGCTGTTTTTT.

Only a few counts were recorded for this clone. The chain has TRBV3-1 (or the pseudogene TRBV3-2) and TRBJ2-2, with unresolved D. The CDR3 runs to 13 residues. The germline V and J ends were trimmed by 2 bases and 4 bases, with 5 bases remaining between them. Germline CDR1 is LGHDT and CDR2 is YNNKEL (reference sequence). This CDR3 reads CASSQPITGELFF. In nucleotides, the CDR3 is TGTGCCAGCAGCCAACCCATCACCGGGGAGCTGTTTTTT.

The rearrangement joins TRBV7-3 to TRBJ2-3, with a possible D match to TRBD2 (5 bases). The CDR3 is 15 amino acids. The V gene's germline CDR1 is SGHTA and CDR2 FQGTGA. The V end was cut by 0 bases, the J end by 3 bases, with 10 bases between. CDR3 sequence: CASSLTSSLTDTQYF. In DNA, the CDR3 is TGTGCCAGCAGCTTAACCTCTAGCCTTACAGATACGCAGTATTTT. Variable domain in full (rest from reference TRBV7-3 and TRBJ2-3): GAGVSQTPSNKVTEKGKYVELRCDPISGHTALYWYRQSLGQGPEFLIYFQGTGAADDSGLPNDRFFAVRPEGSVSTLKIQRTERGDSAVYLCASSLTSSLTDTQYFGPGTRLTVL.

The CDR3 DNA follows: TGTGCCAGCAGCTTAGCTAGATTCCGGACTACCTACAATGAGCAGTTCTTC. Amino acids: CASSLARFRTTYNEQFF. The chain couples TRBV7-9 to TRBJ2-1; tentatively, D is TRBD2 (6 bases). V was trimmed by 0 bases and J by 2 bases, leaving 14 bases between them. CDR1 is SEHNR and CDR2 is FQNEAQ in the germline V gene (reference sequence). The CDR3 extends over 17 amino acids.

The chain carries TRBV10-2 and TRBJ2-7; 8 positions agree with TRBD1. The CDR3 extends over 12 amino acids. V lost 2 bases and J lost 6; bases outside the gene matches: 0. In germline, CDR1 is WSHSY, CDR2 SAAADI. DNA of the CDR3: TGCGCCAGCAGTGAGGGACAGGGCGAGCAGTACGTC. Its protein is CASSEGQGEQYV.

The V gene is TRBV19, the J gene TRBJ2-7; D uncertain. There are 14 residues in the CDR3. Trimming removed 1 base from V and 3 bases from J, with 10 bases in between. In germline, CDR1 is LNHDA, CDR2 SQIVND (reference sequence). The CDR3 protein is CASSIVAGNYEQYF. CDR3 DNA sequence: TGTGCCAGTAGTATAGTCGCAGGCAACTACGAGCAGTACTTC. Complete variable domain (other parts from reference TRBV19 and TRBJ2-7): DGGITQSPKYLFRKEGQNVTLSCEQNLNHDAMYWYRQDPGQGLRLIYYSQIVNDFQKGDIAEGYSVSREKKESFPLTVTSAQKNPTAFYLCASSIVAGNYEQYFGPGTRLTVT.

The rearrangement uses TRBV29-1 and TRBJ2-5, with 7 bases identical to TRBD2. The CDR3 has 17 residues. After removal of 4 bases from V and 0 bases from J, the junction contained 14 bases not matched to a gene. Germline V gene sequence: CDR1 SQVTM, CDR2 ANQGSEA. In nucleotides, the CDR3 is TGCAGCGTTGGCCCTCGGTTCGGGCTAGCGGACCAAGAGACCCAGTACTTC. Encoded protein: CSVGPRFGLADQETQYF.

The genes are TRBV14 and TRBJ1-2, with TRBD1 as a possible D gene (6 bases). The germline gives CDR1 SGHDN, CDR2 FVKESK. The CDR3 runs to 16 residues. Trimming cost V 4 bases and J 2 bases, with 17 bases left between them. CDR3 coding DNA: TGTGCCAGCAGCCTCCCCCCAGGGGCGGTGAACTATGGCTACACCTTC. Amino acids: CASSLPPGAVNYGYTF.

The V gene is TRBV10-1, the J gene TRBJ2-1, with D tentatively TRBD1 (5 bases). The germline V gene has CDR1 WNHNN and CDR2 SYGVQD (reference sequence). The V end was cut by 3 bases, the J end by 5 bases, with 11 bases between. The CDR3 has 14 amino acids. The CDR3 nucleotides read TGCGCCAGCAGTGATGGCAGGGCCAACAATGAGCAGTTCTTC. Encoded protein: CASSDGRANNEQFF.

This clone is a singleton in its sample. This chain connects TRBV11-2 to TRBJ2-3; possible D gene TRBD1, 6 bases. V was trimmed by 5 bases and J by 5 bases, leaving 17 bases between them. Germline-derived CDR1 and CDR2 are SGHAT and FQNNGV. The CDR3 has 15 amino acids. Here the CDR3 DNA reads TGTGCCAGCAGCGATTACACACAGGGCAGAGATACGCAGTATTTT. Translating gives CASSDYTQGRDTQYF.

The chain links TRBV9 to TRBJ2-7; 7 nucleotides align to TRBD2. J gave up 3 bases and V 2 bases, and 11 bases lay outside the gene matches. CDR3 length equals 16 residues. Germline CDR1 reads SGDLS; CDR2 reads YYNGEE. CDR3 sequence reads: CASSVLAGEGVYEQYF. CDR3 in DNA: TGTGCCAGCAGCGTTTTGGCGGGAGAAGGAGTCTACGAGCAGTACTTC.

This clone was seen a handful of times. CDR3 DNA: TGTGCCATCAGTGAGTCGAGGGTGGGCAATCAGCCCCAGCATTTT. Translation: CAISESRVGNQPQHF. The chain is built from TRBV10-3 and TRBJ1-5; D not certain. Trimming removed 0 bases from V and 2 bases from J, with 8 bases in between. Germline-derived CDR1 and CDR2 are ENHRY and SYGVKD. This CDR3 spans 15 amino acids.